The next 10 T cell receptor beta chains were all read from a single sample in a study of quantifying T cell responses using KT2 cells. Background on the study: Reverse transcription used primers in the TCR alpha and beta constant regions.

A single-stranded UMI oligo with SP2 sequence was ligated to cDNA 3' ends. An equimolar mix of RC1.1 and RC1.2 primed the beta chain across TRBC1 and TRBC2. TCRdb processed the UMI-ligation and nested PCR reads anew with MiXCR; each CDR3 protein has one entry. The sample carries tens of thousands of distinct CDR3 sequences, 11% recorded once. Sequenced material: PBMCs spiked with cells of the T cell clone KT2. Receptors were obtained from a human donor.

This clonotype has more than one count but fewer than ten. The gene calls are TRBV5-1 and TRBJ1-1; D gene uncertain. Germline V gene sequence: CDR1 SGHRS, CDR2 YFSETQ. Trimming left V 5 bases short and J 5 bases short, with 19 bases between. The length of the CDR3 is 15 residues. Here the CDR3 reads CASSREGSGRTEAFF. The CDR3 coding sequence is TGCGCCAGCAGTAGGGAGGGCTCCGGGAGAACTGAAGCTTTCTTT.

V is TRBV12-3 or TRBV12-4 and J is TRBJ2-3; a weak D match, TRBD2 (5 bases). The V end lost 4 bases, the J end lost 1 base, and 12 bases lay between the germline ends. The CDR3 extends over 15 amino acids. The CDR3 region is CASSSSSAGTDTQYF. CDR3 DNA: TGTGCCAGCAGTTCCTCATCAGCGGGCACAGATACGCAGTATTTT.

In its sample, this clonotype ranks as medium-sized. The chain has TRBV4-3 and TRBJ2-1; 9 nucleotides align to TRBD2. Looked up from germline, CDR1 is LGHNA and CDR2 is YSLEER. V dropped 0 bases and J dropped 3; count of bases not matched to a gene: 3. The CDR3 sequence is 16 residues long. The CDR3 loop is CASSQDVSGSYNEQFF. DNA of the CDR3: TGCGCCAGCAGCCAAGATGTTAGCGGGAGCTACAATGAGCAGTTCTTC.

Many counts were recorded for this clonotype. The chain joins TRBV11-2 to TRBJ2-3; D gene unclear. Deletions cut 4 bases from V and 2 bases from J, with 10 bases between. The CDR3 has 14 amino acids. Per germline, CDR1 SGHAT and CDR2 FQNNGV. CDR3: CASSSQRATDTQYF. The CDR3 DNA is TGTGCCAGCAGCTCCCAGAGAGCCACAGATACGCAGTATTTT.

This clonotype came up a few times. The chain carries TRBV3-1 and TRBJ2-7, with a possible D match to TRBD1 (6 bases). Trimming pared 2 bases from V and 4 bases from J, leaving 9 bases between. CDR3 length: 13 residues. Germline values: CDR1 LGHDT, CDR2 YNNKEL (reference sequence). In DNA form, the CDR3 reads TGTGCCAGCAGCCAAACTACAGGGTACGAGCAGTACTTC. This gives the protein CASSQTTGYEQYF.

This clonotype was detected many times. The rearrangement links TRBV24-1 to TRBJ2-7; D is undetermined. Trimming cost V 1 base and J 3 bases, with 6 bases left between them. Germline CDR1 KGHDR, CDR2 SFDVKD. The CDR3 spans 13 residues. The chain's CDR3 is CATSDFMGYEQYF. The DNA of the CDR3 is TGTGCCACCAGTGATTTTATGGGCTACGAGCAGTACTTC.

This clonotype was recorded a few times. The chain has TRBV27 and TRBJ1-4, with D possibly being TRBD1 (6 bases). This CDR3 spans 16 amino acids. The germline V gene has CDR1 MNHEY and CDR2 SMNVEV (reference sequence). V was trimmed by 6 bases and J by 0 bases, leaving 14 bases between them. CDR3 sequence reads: CASSVGTLPTNEKLFF. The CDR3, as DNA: TGTGCCAGCAGCGTGGGGACACTTCCAACTAATGAAAAACTGTTTTTT.

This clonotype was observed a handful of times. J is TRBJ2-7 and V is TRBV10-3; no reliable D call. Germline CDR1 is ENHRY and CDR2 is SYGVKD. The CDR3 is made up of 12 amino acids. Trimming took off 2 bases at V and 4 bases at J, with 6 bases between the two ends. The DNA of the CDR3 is TGTGCCATCAGTGAGGACGGGTACGAGCAGTACTTC. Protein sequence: CAISEDGYEQYF.

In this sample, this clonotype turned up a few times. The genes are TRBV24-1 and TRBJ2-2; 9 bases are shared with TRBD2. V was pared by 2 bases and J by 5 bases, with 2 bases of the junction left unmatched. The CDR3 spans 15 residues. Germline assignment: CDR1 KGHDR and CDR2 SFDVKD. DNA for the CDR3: TGTGCCACCAGTGATTCGAGCGGGAGGACCGGGGAGCTGTTTTTT. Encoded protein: CATSDSSGRTGELFF.

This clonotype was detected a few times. The CDR3 DNA follows: TGTGCCAGCAGCCCCGGACAGCTATACGAGCAGTACTTC. Its protein product is CASSPGQLYEQYF. The chain employs TRBV27 and TRBJ2-7; TRBD1 might be the D (6 bases). Trimming took off 6 bases at V and 4 bases at J, with 13 bases between the two ends. Germline CDR1 reads MNHEY; CDR2 reads SMNVEV (reference sequence). The CDR3 totals 13 residues.